These 11 T cell receptor beta chains share one sample of origin, sequenced in a study of OX40 agonist ivuxolimab in advanced cancers. Data came from immunoSEQ multiplex PCR; TCRdb stores just in-frame clones and leaves some out. The sample holds about 98,000 clones; around nine tenths are singletons and the top ten take over 0.65%. The sequences come from CD4+ or CD8+ T cells sorted from blood, collected in a trial of the OX40 agonist ivuxolimab. The receptors derive from an adult with an advanced solid tumor such as melanoma, head and neck, liver or kidney cancer.

The J gene is TRBJ1-1, the V gene TRBV4-2; D is unresolved. This CDR3 is built from 13 residues. V lost 0 bases and J 3 bases, leaving 5 bases between the germline ends. The germline CDR1 and CDR2 sequences are LGHNA and YNFKEQ. As DNA, the CDR3 is TGTGCCAGCAGCCAAGATCAAGACACTGAAGCTTTCTTT. It translates to CASSQDQDTEAFF.

The V and J genes are TRBV6-8 and TRBJ2-6; a possible D gene is TRBD2 (5 bases). This CDR3 has 15 amino acids. Germline CDR1 is MNHGY and CDR2 is SAAAGT. Trimming left V 7 bases short and J 4 bases short, with 14 bases between. Here the CDR3 reads CASIGLPYGANVLTF. Written as DNA, the CDR3 is TGTGCCAGCATCGGACTGCCGTACGGGGCCAACGTCCTGACTTTC.

The chain links TRBV6-6 to TRBJ1-5; D ambiguous. CDR1 is MNHNY and CDR2 is SVGAGI in the germline V gene (reference sequence). V shed 1 base and J shed 0 bases, with 10 bases lying between them. The CDR3 consists of 16 residues. CDR3 protein: CASSYWQAASNQPQHF. As DNA, the CDR3 is TGTGCCAGCAGTTACTGGCAAGCGGCTAGCAATCAGCCCCAGCATTTT.

In this sample, this clone turned up many times. The J gene is TRBJ1-1, the V gene TRBV5-4; tentative D call: TRBD1 (5 bases). Trimming removed 6 bases from V and 10 bases from J, with 19 bases in between. The CDR3 spans 13 residues. Germline-derived CDR1 and CDR2 are SGHNT and YYREEE (reference sequence). CDR3 residues: CASNYPDSPRAFF. The CDR3 region has the DNA TGTGCCAGCAACTACCCCGACAGTCCCCGAGCTTTCTTT.

This chain joins TRBV9 and TRBJ1-3; 8 nucleotides line up with TRBD1. V lost 4 bases and J lost 0; bases outside the gene matches: 9. The CDR3 runs to 17 residues. Looked up from germline, CDR1 is SGDLS and CDR2 is YYNGEE. DNA for the CDR3: TGTGCCAGCAGCCCTACGGGACAGGTGTTCTCTGGAAACACCATATATTTT. Translated, it gives CASSPTGQVFSGNTIYF.

This clone was recorded a few times. The chain joins TRBV12-5 to TRBJ2-2, with a possible D match to TRBD2 (5 bases). This CDR3 contains 13 residues. Between the trimmed V and J ends, which lost 7 bases and 5 bases, there was a span of 11 bases. Germline CDR1 and CDR2: LGHNT and FRNRAP. Written as DNA, the CDR3 is TGTGCTAGTGCCAGAGAGGGTACCGGGGAGCTGTTTTTT. It yields the protein CASAREGTGELFF.

The chain couples TRBV5-1 to TRBJ1-1; possible D gene TRBD1, 6 bases. The V gene lost 1 base and the J gene lost 1 base, with 11 bases spanning the gap. CDR1 is SGHRS and CDR2 is YFSETQ in the germline V gene. CDR3 length: 15 amino acids. The CDR3 DNA reads as TGCGCCAGCAGCTTGCTTGGGGACAAGAACACTGAAGCTTTCTTT. Translating it yields CASSLLGDKNTEAFF.

V is TRBV5-1 and J is TRBJ2-3; 7 bases align to TRBD1. Germline lookup yields CDR1 SGHRS and CDR2 YFSETQ. The V and J ends lost 0 bases and 4 bases, in that order; junction bases with no gene match: 8. This CDR3 has 16 residues. The CDR3 loop reads CASSLGDRGPADTQYF. The CDR3 DNA is TGCGCCAGCAGCTTGGGGGACAGAGGGCCGGCAGATACGCAGTATTTT.

This clone was counted a single time. The chain couples TRBV5-1 to TRBJ2-7, with D maybe TRBD2 (6 bases). The ends were cut back, 6 bases at V and 0 bases at J, with 16 bases in the middle. Germline V gene lookup returns CDR1 SGHRS and CDR2 YFSETQ. CDR3 size: 15 residues. CDR3 sequence (DNA): TGCGCCAGCAAGTTCGGGGACTCCAGCTCCTACGAGCAGTACTTC. This gives the protein CASKFGDSSSYEQYF.

J is TRBJ2-2 and V is TRBV28; maybe TRBD1 (5 bases). In germline, CDR1 is MDHEN, CDR2 SYDVKM. The CDR3 consists of 18 residues. V shed 2 bases and J shed 0 bases, with 16 bases lying between them. The CDR3 region is CASSLGAGQPANTGELFF. CDR3 sequence (DNA): TGTGCCAGCAGTTTAGGGGCAGGGCAACCCGCGAACACCGGGGAGCTGTTTTTT.

The CDR3 here is CASSLDRFAGANVLTF. CDR3 in DNA: TGTGCCAGCAGCTTGGACAGGTTTGCTGGGGCCAACGTCCTGACTTTC. The rearrangement links TRBV5-4 to TRBJ2-6; weak D call: TRBD1 (5 bases). V lost 0 bases and J lost 2, with 9 bases in between. The CDR3 length is 16 residues. Looked up from germline, CDR1 is SGHNT and CDR2 is YYREEE (reference sequence).